What follows are 29 T cell receptor beta chains derived from one specimen sequenced in a study of cytomegalovirus exposure and HLA in healthy donors. The PCR made use of 60 Vbeta and 13 Jbeta primers. Sequencing was performed with immunoSEQ multiplex PCR; in TCRdb, only in-frame clones are kept and a portion is missing. This table holds about 92,000 clones, more than 60% found once. The material sequenced was PBMCs. The source is a man aged 50 or older in good health and CMV-seropositive.

The J gene is TRBJ2-6, the V gene TRBV7-9, with a possible D match to TRBD2 (7 bases). Germline V gives CDR1 SEHNR, CDR2 FQNEAQ (reference sequence). The CDR3 has 17 amino acids. Deletions cut 8 bases from V and 0 bases from J, with 17 bases between. The CDR3 reads CASSEAGALSGANVLTF. The CDR3 nucleotides read TGTGCCAGCTCCGAGGCGGGGGCGCTCTCTGGGGCCAACGTCCTGACTTTC. The whole variable domain, filled in from reference TRBV7-9 and TRBJ2-6, reads DTGVSQNPRHKITKRGQNVTFRCDPISEHNRLYWYRQTLGQGPEFLTYFQNEAQLEKSRLLSDRFSAERPKGSFSTLEIQRTEQGDSAMYLCASSEAGALSGANVLTFGAGSRLTVL.

This clone appeared a few times. The gene calls are TRBV4-2 and TRBJ1-6; TRBD1 aligns across 11 bases. Germline CDR1 is LGHNA and CDR2 is YNFKEQ. Germline trimming cut 0 bases from V and 8 bases from J; bases unmatched to any gene: 3. The CDR3 length is 16 residues. CDR3 sequence reads: CASSQDPGQGDSPLHF. The CDR3 DNA follows: TGTGCCAGCAGCCAAGATCCGGGACAGGGGGATTCACCCCTCCACTTT.

The chain recombines TRBV25-1 with TRBJ2-1; 10 bases agree with TRBD2. Germline V gene lookup returns CDR1 MGHDK and CDR2 SYGVNS. There are 14 residues in the CDR3. After removal of 8 bases from V and 9 bases from J, the junction contained 10 bases not matched to a gene. CDR3 protein: CASGISGGKSEQFF. In nucleotides, the CDR3 is TGTGCCAGCGGCATTAGCGGGGGGAAAAGTGAGCAGTTCTTC.

V gene TRBV19 combines with J gene TRBJ1-1; tentatively, D is TRBD1 (5 bases). Germline V gives CDR1 LNHDA, CDR2 SQIVND (reference sequence). CDR3 length equals 14 residues. The germline V and J ends were trimmed by 3 bases and 1 base, with 9 bases remaining between them. The CDR3 region has the DNA TGTGCCAGTAGTATCTTGGGGGGGAACACTGAAGCTTTCTTT. It specifies CASSILGGNTEAFF.

The V gene is TRBV30, the J gene TRBJ2-1, with 12 bases matching TRBD2. The CDR3 totals 16 residues. The ends lost 3 bases at V and 0 bases at J; junction bases unmatched: 3. Per the germline V gene, CDR1 is GTSNPN and CDR2 is SVGIG (reference sequence). The CDR3 sequence: CAWRETSGGSYNEQFF. The CDR3 coding sequence is TGTGCCTGGAGGGAGACTAGCGGGGGCTCCTACAATGAGCAGTTCTTC.

The chain carries TRBV7-2 and TRBJ2-3, with unresolved D. The CDR3 runs 16 residues. Looked up from germline, CDR1 is SGHTA and CDR2 is FQGNSA. Deletions cut 5 bases from V and 0 bases from J, with 15 bases between. The CDR3 DNA is TGTGCCAGCAGCCAAACCTTTACGACTAGCACAGATACGCAGTATTTT. Its protein is CASSQTFTTSTDTQYF.

The gene calls are TRBV5-6 and TRBJ1-1; D gene ambiguous. The CDR3 is 16 residues long. CDR1 is SGHDT and CDR2 is YYEEEE in the germline V gene. V was pared by 3 bases and J by 0 bases, with 15 bases between. The chain's CDR3 is CASSSSSYFMNTEAFF. The CDR3 DNA follows: TGTGCCAGCAGCTCTTCCTCGTACTTTATGAACACTGAAGCTTTCTTT.

This chain connects TRBV6-6 to TRBJ1-4; unclear D gene. V dropped 10 bases and J dropped 1 base, with 13 bases sitting between them. Per the germline V gene, CDR1 is MNHNY and CDR2 is SVGAGI (reference sequence). There are 14 residues in the CDR3. CDR3 amino acids: CAITPGRTNEKLFF. CDR3 nucleotide sequence: TGTGCCATAACTCCTGGGCGAACTAATGAAAAACTGTTTTTT.

V is TRBV4-3 and J is TRBJ1-1, with TRBD1 matching over 7 bases. The length of the CDR3 is 13 residues. The junction had 3 bases not matched to a gene; V was cut back by 3 bases and J by 5 bases. Germline assignment: CDR1 LGHNA and CDR2 YSLEER. CDR3 coding DNA: TGCGCCAGCAGCCAGCAGACAGGGACTGAAGCTTTCTTT. Amino acid sequence: CASSQQTGTEAFF.

The chain joins TRBV21-1 to TRBJ1-1; the table calls TRBD1, which could not be checked here. TRBV21-1 is given as a pseudogene. This CDR3 is 16 amino acids long. The CDR3 DNA is TGTGCCAGCAGCAAAGATTGCGACAGGGGCGACTCGGAAGCTTTCTTT. Its protein is CASSKDCDRGDSEAFF.

This clone has a handful of counts. This chain connects TRBV7-6 to TRBJ2-7; tentatively, D is TRBD1 (5 bases). CDR1 and CDR2 (germline): SGHVS, FNYEAQ. The V gene lost 3 bases and the J gene lost 3 bases, with 12 bases spanning the gap. The CDR3 totals 14 residues. In DNA form, the CDR3 reads TGTGCCAGCAGCTTCTCAGGGAAAGGCTACGAGCAGTACTTC. This translates into CASSFSGKGYEQYF.

The chain employs TRBV5-1 and TRBJ2-5, with 8 bases identical to TRBD2. CDR1 and CDR2 (germline): SGHRS, YFSETQ. J was trimmed by 2 bases and V by 6 bases; bases with no gene match: 6. This CDR3 contains 14 residues. This CDR3 is CASTDQRGQETQYF. The CDR3 DNA is TGCGCCAGCACCGACCAGCGGGGGCAAGAGACCCAGTACTTC.

This clone showed up just a few times. This chain links TRBV7-6 with TRBJ1-1; a possible D gene is TRBD1 (5 bases). The ends were cut back, 5 bases at V and 1 base at J, with 14 bases in the middle. Germline V gene sequence: CDR1 SGHVS, CDR2 FNYEAQ. CDR3 length: 15 amino acids. CDR3 nucleotide sequence: TGTGCCAGCAGCACTTCAGGCGGGGGGAACACTGAAGCTTTCTTT. It yields the protein CASSTSGGGNTEAFF.

The rearrangement joins TRBV19 to TRBJ1-2; unclear D gene. Germline assignment: CDR1 LNHDA and CDR2 SQIVND (reference sequence). The V gene lost 1 base and the J gene lost 1 base, with 10 bases spanning the gap. The CDR3 is made up of 15 amino acids. DNA of the CDR3: TGTGCCAGTAGTATAGTGGCCGATAATAACTATGGCTACACCTTC. Encoded protein: CASSIVADNNYGYTF.

V gene TRBV19 combines with J gene TRBJ2-7, with 8 positions matching TRBD1. The V and J ends lost 6 bases and 6 bases, in that order; junction bases with no gene match: 16. CDR1 and CDR2 from the germline V gene are LNHDA and SQIVND (reference sequence). The CDR3 is made up of 16 amino acids. The chain's CDR3 is CASSRQIGTGSSEQYF. CDR3 sequence (DNA): TGTGCCAGTAGCCGTCAGATCGGGACAGGTTCAAGCGAGCAGTACTTC.

This rearrangement joins TRBV11-3 to TRBJ2-1, with 9 bases lining up with TRBD2. Trimming took 1 base from V and 4 from J; bases not matched to a gene: 8. Germline V CDR1 and CDR2: SGHNT, YENEEA. This CDR3 comprises 17 residues. The CDR3 nucleotides read TGTGCCAGCAGCTTAGGCAGCGGGGGGTCTTTTTACAATGAGCAGTTCTTC. As protein: CASSLGSGGSFYNEQFF.

This chain connects TRBV4-2 to TRBJ2-5; TRBD2 aligns across 8 bases. Trimming cost V 4 bases and J 5 bases; bases outside gene matches: 9. This CDR3 region has 15 residues. CDR1 is LGHNA and CDR2 is YNFKEQ in the germline V gene. The CDR3 here is CASSLGTGGGETQYF. CDR3 bases: TGTGCCAGCAGCCTAGGGACTGGCGGGGGGGAGACCCAGTACTTC.

The CDR3 region has the DNA TGCGCCAGCAGCAGAGGGACAGGGGGCACCGGGGAGCTGTTTTTT. This encodes CASSRGTGGTGELFF. The chain recombines TRBV5-1 with TRBJ2-2, with 11 nucleotides matching TRBD1. V trimming: 4 bases; J trimming: 4 bases; junction bases outside the gene matches: 3. The CDR3 has 15 amino acids. Germline CDR1 is SGHRS and CDR2 is YFSETQ.

V is TRBV29-1 and J is TRBJ2-7; 7 bases match TRBD1. V lost 0 bases, J lost 2 bases, and 7 bases stayed unmatched. The CDR3 sequence is 15 residues long. CDR1 and CDR2 (germline): SQVTM, ANQGSEA. The CDR3 sequence is CSVEESGQETYEQYF. The CDR3 DNA reads TGCAGCGTTGAAGAAAGCGGACAGGAGACCTACGAGCAGTACTTC.

The chain is built from TRBV25-1 and TRBJ1-2; no firm D call. Trimming removed 3 bases from V and 4 bases from J, with 12 bases in between. CDR1 MGHDK and CDR2 SYGVNS come from the germline V gene. This CDR3 region has 14 residues. CDR3 in amino acids: CASSDSGSSYGYTF. In DNA, the CDR3 is TGTGCCAGCAGTGATTCCGGGTCCTCCTATGGCTACACCTTC.

V is TRBV30 and J is TRBJ2-7, with D possibly matching TRBD1 (5 bases). There are 12 residues in the CDR3. From germline, CDR1 is GTSNPN and CDR2 SVGIG (reference sequence). V lost 2 bases to trimming and J lost 6 bases, with 11 bases between them. CDR3 protein: CAWSRLGREQYF. The CDR3 DNA reads as TGTGCCTGGAGTCGCCTGGGGCGCGAGCAGTACTTC.

The chain combines TRBV5-6 with TRBJ2-7, with 9 positions matching TRBD1. J lost 4 bases, V lost 4 bases, and 9 bases had no gene match. CDR1 SGHDT and CDR2 YYEEEE come from the germline V gene. The CDR3 contains 15 residues. The CDR3 region is CASSLGGTGLYEQYF. In nucleotides, the CDR3 is TGTGCCAGCAGCCTAGGTGGGACAGGGTTGTACGAGCAGTACTTC. Full variable domain (missing parts from reference TRBV5-6 and TRBJ2-7): DAGVTQSPTHLIKTRGQQVTLRCSPKSGHDTVSWYQQALGQGPQFIFQYYEEEERQRGNFPDRFSGHQFPNYSSELNVNALLLGDSALYLCASSLGGTGLYEQYFGPGTRLTVT.

V usage is TRBV7-2 and J usage is TRBJ2-7; 11 nucleotides agree with TRBD2. The CDR3 has 14 amino acids. Germline V gene lookup returns CDR1 SGHTA and CDR2 FQGNSA. With 6 bases clipped from V and 9 bases from J, the junction kept 10 bases outside the gene matches. CDR3 protein: CASRNSGGALGQYF. The CDR3 DNA follows: TGTGCCAGCAGGAATAGCGGGGGGGCCTTGGGGCAGTACTTC.

The V call is TRBV2, the J call TRBJ1-5; tentative D call: TRBD1 (5 bases). The CDR3 spans 17 residues. Trimming removed 5 bases from V and 5 bases from J, with 22 bases in between. Germline V gene data show CDR1 as SNHLY and CDR2 as FYNNEI. The CDR3 region has the DNA TGTGCCAGCAGTCCCCACCTGGGGGGTGTAGTTCATCAGCCCCAGCATTTT. Residues: CASSPHLGGVVHQPQHF.

This clone was observed a handful of times. This chain connects TRBV2 to TRBJ2-7; possibly TRBD1 for D (6 bases). The CDR3 covers 13 residues. Deletions cut 5 bases from V and 5 bases from J, with 13 bases between. Germline loops: CDR1 SNHLY, CDR2 FYNNEI. This chain's CDR3 is CASSLQGPDEQYF. For the CDR3, the DNA is TGTGCCAGCAGTCTACAGGGTCCGGACGAGCAGTACTTC.

The rearrangement links TRBV6-1 to TRBJ2-3; D possibly corresponds to TRBD2 (5 bases). CDR3 length equals 16 residues. V lost 2 bases and J lost 3, with 15 bases in between. In germline, CDR1 is MNHNS, CDR2 SASEGT. The DNA of the CDR3 is TGTGCCAGCAGTGAAAGGCGGGCTAGCAGTACAGATACGCAGTATTTT. Translated, it gives CASSERRASSTDTQYF.

The chain combines TRBV9 with TRBJ2-5; D perhaps matches TRBD2 (6 bases). CDR3 length: 14 residues. With 4 bases removed from V and 7 bases from J, the gap between germline ends came to 17 bases. Germline V lookup: CDR1 SGDLS, CDR2 YYNGEE. The DNA of the CDR3 is TGTGCCAGCAGCCCCCGGGCTAGCGAGGGGACCCAGTACTTC. It translates to CASSPRASEGTQYF.

The genes are TRBV6-5 and TRBJ1-1; D may be TRBD1 (5 bases). CDR1 is MNHEY and CDR2 is SVGAGI in the germline V gene. CDR3 length equals 14 residues. Trimming pared 3 bases from V and 5 bases from J, leaving 13 bases between. In DNA, the CDR3 is TGTGCCAGCAGTTATTTGCAGGGTGAGACTGAAGCTTTCTTT. This codes for CASSYLQGETEAFF.

The chain uses TRBV28 and TRBJ1-4; D gene unclear. The germline V gene encodes CDR1 MDHEN and CDR2 SYDVKM. V gave up 6 bases and J gave up 0 bases, with 17 bases separating them. CDR3 length: 17 residues. The CDR3 nucleotides read TGTGCCAGCAGGCTACGGGCGGGTGGCGCAACTAATGAAAAACTGTTTTTT. This translates into CASRLRAGGATNEKLFF.